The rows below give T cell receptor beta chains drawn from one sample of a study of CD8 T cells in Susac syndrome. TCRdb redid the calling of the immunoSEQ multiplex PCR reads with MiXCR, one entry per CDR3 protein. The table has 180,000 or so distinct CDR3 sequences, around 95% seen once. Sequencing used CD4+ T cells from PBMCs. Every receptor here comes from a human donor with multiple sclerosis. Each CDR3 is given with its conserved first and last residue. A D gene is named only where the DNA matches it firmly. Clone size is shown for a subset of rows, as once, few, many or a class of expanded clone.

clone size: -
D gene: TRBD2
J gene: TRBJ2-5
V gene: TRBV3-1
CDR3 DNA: TGTGCCAGCAGCCAAGTTTTGGCGGGGGGATGGGAGACCCAGTACTTC
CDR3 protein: CASSQVLAGGWETQYF

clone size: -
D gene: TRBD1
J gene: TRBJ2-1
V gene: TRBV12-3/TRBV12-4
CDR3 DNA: TGTGCCAGCAGTCCCAGACAGGGCTGGGAGCAGTTCTTC
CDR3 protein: CASSPRQGWEQFF

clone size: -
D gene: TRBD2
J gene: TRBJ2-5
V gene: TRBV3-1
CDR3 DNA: TGTGCCAGCAGCTTCGGAGCGGGGACCCAAGAGACCCAGTACTTC
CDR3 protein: CASSFGAGTQETQYF

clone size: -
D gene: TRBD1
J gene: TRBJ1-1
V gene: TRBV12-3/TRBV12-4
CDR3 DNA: TGTGCCAGCAGTTGGACAGGGCAGAACACTGAAGCTTTCTTT
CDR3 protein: CASSWTGQNTEAFF

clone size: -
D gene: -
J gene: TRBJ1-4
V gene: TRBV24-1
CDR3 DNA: TGTGCCACCTCGGCTGGAGGAACAAATGAAAAACTGTTTTTT
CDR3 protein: CATSAGGTNEKLFF

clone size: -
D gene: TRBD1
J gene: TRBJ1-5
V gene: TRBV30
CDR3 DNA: TGTGCCTGGAGTCACAGGGGCGGAGTACGCCAGCCCCAGCATTTT
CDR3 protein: CAWSHRGGVRQPQHF

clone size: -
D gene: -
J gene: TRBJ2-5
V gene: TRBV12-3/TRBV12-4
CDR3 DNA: TGTGCCAGCAGTCCCGACAGGACGGAGACCCAGTACTTC
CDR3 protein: CASSPDRTETQYF

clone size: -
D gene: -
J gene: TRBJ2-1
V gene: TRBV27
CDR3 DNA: TGTGCCAGCAGTTTATGGGAGGAGGGCTACAATGAGCAGTTCTTC
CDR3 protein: CASSLWEEGYNEQFF

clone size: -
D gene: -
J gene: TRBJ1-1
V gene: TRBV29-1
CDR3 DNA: TGCAGCGTCGGATCAGGGGATGAAGCTTTCTTT
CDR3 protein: CSVGSGDEAFF

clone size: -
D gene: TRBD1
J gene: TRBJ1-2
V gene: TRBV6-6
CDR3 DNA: TGTGCCAGCAGTTACAGGACAGGACTCAACTATGGCTACACCTTC
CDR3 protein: CASSYRTGLNYGYTF

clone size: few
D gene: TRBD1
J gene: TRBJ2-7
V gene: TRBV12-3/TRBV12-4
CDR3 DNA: TGTGCCAGCAGTCAGGGACAGGGGGTCTACGAGCAGTACTTC
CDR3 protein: CASSQGQGVYEQYF

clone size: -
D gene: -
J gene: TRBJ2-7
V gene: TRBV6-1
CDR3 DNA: TGTGCCAGCAGTGAAATCGGTGCCGCGTACGAGCAGTACTTC
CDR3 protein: CASSEIGAAYEQYF

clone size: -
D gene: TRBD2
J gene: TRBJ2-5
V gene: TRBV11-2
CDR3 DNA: TGTGCCAGCAGCTTAGATGGGGGGGTAGGGACCCAGTACTTC
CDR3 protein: CASSLDGGVGTQYF

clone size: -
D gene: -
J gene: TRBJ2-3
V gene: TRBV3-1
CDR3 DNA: TGTGCCAGCTCTCAGGGGCTCACAGATACGCAGTATTTT
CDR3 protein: CASSQGLTDTQYF

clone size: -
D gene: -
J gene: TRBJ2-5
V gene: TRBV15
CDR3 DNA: TGTGCCACCAGCAGGGACCAAGAGACCCAGTACTTC
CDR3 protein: CATSRDQETQYF

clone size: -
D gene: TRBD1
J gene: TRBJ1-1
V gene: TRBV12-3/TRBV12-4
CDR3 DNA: TGTGCCAGCAGCCTACAGGGGCTCGAAGCTTTCTTT
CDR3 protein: CASSLQGLEAFF

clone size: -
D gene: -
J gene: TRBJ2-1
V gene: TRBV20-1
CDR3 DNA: TGCAGTGCTAGAGGGGTGGTGAGCGGCCCGGGGAATGAGCAGTTCTTC
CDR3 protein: CSARGVVSGPGNEQFF

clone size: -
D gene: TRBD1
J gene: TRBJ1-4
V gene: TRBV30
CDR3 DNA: TGTGCCTCCGGACAGGGGTTTGATAAAAAACTGTTTTTT
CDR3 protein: CASGQGFDKKLFF

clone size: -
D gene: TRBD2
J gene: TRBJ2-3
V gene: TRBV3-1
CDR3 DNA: TGTGCCAGCAGCCAAGAAGTAGCGGGTTTTGACACGCAGTATTTT
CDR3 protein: CASSQEVAGFDTQYF

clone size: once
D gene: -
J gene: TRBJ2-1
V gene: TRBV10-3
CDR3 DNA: TGTGCCATCAGTGAGTCGCAAGGGTTTGGAAATGAGCAGTTCTTC
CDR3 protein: CAISESQGFGNEQFF

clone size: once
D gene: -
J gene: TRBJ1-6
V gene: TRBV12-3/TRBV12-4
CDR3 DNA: TGTGCCAGCGCGACAAGGCATTCACCCCTCCACTTT
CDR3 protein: CASATRHSPLHF

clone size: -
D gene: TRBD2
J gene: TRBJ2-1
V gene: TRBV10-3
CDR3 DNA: TGTGCCATCAGTGAGTCCGCAGCGGGAGGATACAATGAGCAGTTCTTC
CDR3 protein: CAISESAAGGYNEQFF

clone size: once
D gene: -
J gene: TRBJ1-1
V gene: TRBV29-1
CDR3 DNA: TGCAGCGTTGAAGATCTTGGAGGGCTAGCTTTCTTT
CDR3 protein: CSVEDLGGLAFF

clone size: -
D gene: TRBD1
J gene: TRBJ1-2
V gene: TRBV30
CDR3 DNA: TGTGCCTGGACGGCTATGGAGGGGGCGGGTGGCTACACCTTC
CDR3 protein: CAWTAMEGAGGYTF

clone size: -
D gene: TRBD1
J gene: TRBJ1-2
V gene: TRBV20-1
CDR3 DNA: TGCAGTGCTAGATCGGGGAGGACAGGCTATGGCTACACCTTC
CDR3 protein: CSARSGRTGYGYTF

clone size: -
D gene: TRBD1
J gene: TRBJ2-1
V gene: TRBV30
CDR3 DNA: TGTGCCTGGAGCGTGGGACAGAATCAACAGTTCTTC
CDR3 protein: CAWSVGQNQQFF

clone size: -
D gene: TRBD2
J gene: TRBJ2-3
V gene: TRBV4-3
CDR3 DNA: TGCGCCAGCAGCCAAGATCTGGGACTAGCGGGGGGGTACCGAAACACAGATACGCAGTATTTT
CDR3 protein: CASSQDLGLAGGYRNTDTQYF

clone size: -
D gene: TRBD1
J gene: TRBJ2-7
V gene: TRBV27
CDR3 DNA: TGTGCCAGCAGTTTCTCCGACAGGGGTCCCTACGAGCAGTACTTC
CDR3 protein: CASSFSDRGPYEQYF

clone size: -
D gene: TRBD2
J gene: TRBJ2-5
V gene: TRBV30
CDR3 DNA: TGTGCCTCCCTAGCGGGGGGGCCCCAAGAGACCCAGTACTTC
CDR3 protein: CASLAGGPQETQYF

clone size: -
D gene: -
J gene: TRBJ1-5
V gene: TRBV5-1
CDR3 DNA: TGCGCCAGCAGCTTGGGCGGACGTGGGGATCATCAGCCCCAGCATTTT
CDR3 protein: CASSLGGRGDHQPQHF

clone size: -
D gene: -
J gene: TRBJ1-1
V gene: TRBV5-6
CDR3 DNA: TGTGCCAGCAGCTTGGGTGTGGTAACTTTCTTT
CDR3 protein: CASSLGVVTFF

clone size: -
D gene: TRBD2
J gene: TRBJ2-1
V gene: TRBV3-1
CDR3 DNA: TGTGCCAGCACGATTAGCGGGGGGTACAATGAGCAGTTCTTC
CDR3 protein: CASTISGGYNEQFF

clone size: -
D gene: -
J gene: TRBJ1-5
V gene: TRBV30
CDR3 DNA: TGTGCCTGGAGCTTCGTCAATCAGCCCCAGCATTTT
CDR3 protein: CAWSFVNQPQHF

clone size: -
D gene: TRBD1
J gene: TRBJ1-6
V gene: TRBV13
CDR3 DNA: TGTGCCAGCAGCTTAGTACCGGGACAGGGGAGCGGTAATTCACCCCTCCACTTT
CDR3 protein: CASSLVPGQGSGNSPLHF

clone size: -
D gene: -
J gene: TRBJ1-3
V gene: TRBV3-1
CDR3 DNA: TGTGCCAGCACCCCTCGGGGGTGGGGAAACACCATATATTTT
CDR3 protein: CASTPRGWGNTIYF

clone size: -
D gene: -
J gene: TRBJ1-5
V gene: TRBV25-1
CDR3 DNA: TGTGCCAGCAGTGAGGAAGTTGATCAGCCCCAGCATTTT
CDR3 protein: CASSEEVDQPQHF

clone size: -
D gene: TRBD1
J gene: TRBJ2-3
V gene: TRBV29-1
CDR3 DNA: TGCAGCGTCCTGACAGGGAGTAGCACAGATACGCAGTATTTT
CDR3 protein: CSVLTGSSTDTQYF

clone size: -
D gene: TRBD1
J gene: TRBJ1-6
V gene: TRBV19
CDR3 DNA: TGTGCCAGTAATGACAGGGGTAATTCACCCCTCCACTTT
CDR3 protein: CASNDRGNSPLHF

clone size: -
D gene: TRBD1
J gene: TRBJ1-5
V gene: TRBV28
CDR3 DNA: TGTGCCGGAGGAGGGGGCATCCGGCAGCCCCAGCATTTT
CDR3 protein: CAGGGGIRQPQHF

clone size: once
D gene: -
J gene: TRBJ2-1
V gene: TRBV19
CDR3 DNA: TGTGCCAGTAGGAGACAGGAGATCTATTCCAATGAGCAGTTCTTC
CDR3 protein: CASRRQEIYSNEQFF

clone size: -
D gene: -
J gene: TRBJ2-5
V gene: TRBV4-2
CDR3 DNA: TGTGCCAGCAGCCAAGCTAGCGTCCAAGAGACCCAGTACTTC
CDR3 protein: CASSQASVQETQYF

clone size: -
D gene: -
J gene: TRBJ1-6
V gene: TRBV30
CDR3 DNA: TGTGCCTGGAGCATACCCTGGACCGCCGAGGGGGGGTCACCCCTCCACTTT
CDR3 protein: CAWSIPWTAEGGSPLHF

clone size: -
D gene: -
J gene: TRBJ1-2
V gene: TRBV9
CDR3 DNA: TGTGCCAGCAGTCCGGATGGGGTGAACTATGGCTACACCTTC
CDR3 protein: CASSPDGVNYGYTF

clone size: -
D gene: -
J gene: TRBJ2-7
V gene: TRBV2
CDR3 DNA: TGTGCCAGCAGTGACCAGGGGACAACCTACGAGCAGTACTTC
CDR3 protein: CASSDQGTTYEQYF

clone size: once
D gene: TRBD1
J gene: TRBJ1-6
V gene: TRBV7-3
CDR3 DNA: TGTGCCAGCAGTGAACAGGGGGCCAGCTCCTATAATTCACCCCTCCACTTT
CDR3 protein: CASSEQGASSYNSPLHF

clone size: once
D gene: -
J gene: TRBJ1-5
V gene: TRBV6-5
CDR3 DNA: TGTGCCAGCAGACTAGGGGGGTCTGGTCAGCCCCAGCATTTT
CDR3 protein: CASRLGGSGQPQHF

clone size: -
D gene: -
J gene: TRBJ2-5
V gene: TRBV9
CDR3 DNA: TGTGCCAGCAGCGTAGGGCTAGTGCGCGCAGAGACCCAGTACTTC
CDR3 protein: CASSVGLVRAETQYF

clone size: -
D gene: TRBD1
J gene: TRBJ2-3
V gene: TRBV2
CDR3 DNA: TGTGCCAGCAAAGAGAACAGGGGTAGCACAGATACGCAGTATTTT
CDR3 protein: CASKENRGSTDTQYF

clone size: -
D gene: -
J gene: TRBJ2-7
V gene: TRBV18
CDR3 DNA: TGTGCCAGCTCACGAGCCGGGATCAGCTCCTACGAGCAGTACTTC
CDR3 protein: CASSRAGISSYEQYF

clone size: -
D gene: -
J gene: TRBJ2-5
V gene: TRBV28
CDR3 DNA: TGTGCCAGCAGCACAGGGTTTGGGGAGACCCAGTACTTC
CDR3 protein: CASSTGFGETQYF

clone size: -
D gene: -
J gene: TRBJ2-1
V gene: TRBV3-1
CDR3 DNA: TGTGCCAGCAGCCGGGGGATCCCTCCTGATGAGCAGTTCTTC
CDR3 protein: CASSRGIPPDEQFF